These 28 T cell receptor beta chains were all obtained from the same sample, sequenced in a study of T cell responses to AZD1222 COVID-19 vaccine. Libraries were prepared by immunoSEQ multiplex PCR; TCRdb keeps only in-frame clonotypes and omits some of them. The table lists some 150,000 clones, roughly 85% of them singletons, with 7.9% in the top ten. The sample was peripheral blood, taken 28 days after the second dose of the MenACWY control vaccine. Receptor source: an adult who received the MenACWY meningococcal vaccine as a control.

The V call is TRBV27, the J call TRBJ1-5; D uncertain. V was shortened by 5 bases and J by 0 bases, with 5 bases between the two germline ends. The CDR3 contains 13 residues. Germline V gene data show CDR1 as MNHEY and CDR2 as SMNVEV (reference sequence). CDR3: CASSRSSNQPQHF. CDR3 nucleotide sequence: TGTGCCAGCAGTCGATCTAGCAATCAGCCCCAGCATTTT.

This chain connects TRBV28 to TRBJ2-5, with D tentatively TRBD2 (5 bases). The V gene lost 2 bases and the J gene lost 2 bases, with 15 bases spanning the gap. From germline, CDR1 is MDHEN and CDR2 SYDVKM. The CDR3 is made up of 16 amino acids. The CDR3 region has the DNA TGTGCCAGCAGTTTACCGGGGATAGGTATTCAAGAGACCCAGTACTTC. This translates into CASSLPGIGIQETQYF.

The J gene is TRBJ1-2, the V gene TRBV19; 8 bases map to TRBD1. Germline assignment: CDR1 LNHDA and CDR2 SQIVND (reference sequence). J was trimmed by 6 bases and V by 3 bases; bases with no gene match: 3. The CDR3 is made up of 13 amino acids. The CDR3 spells CASSMGRGHGYTF. CDR3 in DNA: TGTGCCAGTAGTATGGGCAGGGGGCATGGCTACACCTTC.

The chain uses TRBV7-6 and TRBJ1-2, with 8 bases that match TRBD1. Germline V gene data show CDR1 as SGHVS and CDR2 as FNYEAQ. With 2 bases clipped from V and 7 bases from J, the junction kept 9 bases outside the gene matches. The CDR3 is made up of 15 amino acids. This CDR3 reads CASSLFGGTGGGYTF. CDR3 DNA: TGTGCCAGCAGCTTATTTGGAGGGACAGGAGGTGGCTACACCTTC.

This clone was seen only a few times. J is TRBJ2-5 and V is TRBV10-3; TRBD2 aligns across 10 bases. This CDR3 contains 17 residues. Germline V gene data show CDR1 as ENHRY and CDR2 as SYGVKD. Trimming at V came to 3 bases and at J to 4 bases, leaving 11 bases not matched to a gene. CDR3 in DNA: TGTGCCATCAGTGATAGGACGGCTAGCGGGGGTCGAGAGACCCAGTACTTC. Its protein product is CAISDRTASGGRETQYF.

The chain has TRBV28 and TRBJ2-7; D call uncertain. Trimming shortened V by 2 bases and J by 0 bases, and 8 bases separated the two germline ends. CDR1 and CDR2 from the germline V gene are MDHEN and SYDVKM. This CDR3 spans 14 amino acids. CDR3 residues: CASSLMGGSYEQYV. CDR3 nucleotide sequence: TGTGCCAGCAGTTTAATGGGTGGCTCCTACGAGCAGTACGTC.

The chain recombines TRBV19 with TRBJ2-6, with a weak D call TRBD1 (5 bases). CDR3 length: 18 residues. The germline V gene encodes CDR1 LNHDA and CDR2 SQIVND (reference sequence). Trimming removed 2 bases at V and 2 bases at J, with 16 bases between. Here the CDR3 DNA reads TGTGCCAGTAGTATACCCGACAGTGGGGTTCCTGGGGCCAACGTCCTGACTTTC. This gives the protein CASSIPDSGVPGANVLTF.

The V gene is TRBV30, the J gene TRBJ1-1; possibly TRBD1 for D (6 bases). Germline assignment: CDR1 GTSNPN and CDR2 SVGIG (reference sequence). The CDR3 runs to 11 residues. Trimming took off 2 bases at V and 8 bases at J, with 9 bases between the two ends. CDR3: CAWSFTGEAFF. CDR3 nucleotides: TGTGCCTGGAGTTTTACAGGGGAAGCTTTCTTT.

The V call is TRBV5-1, the J call TRBJ2-6; no definite D call. The V gene's germline CDR1 is SGHRS and CDR2 YFSETQ. V lost 0 bases, J lost 2 bases, and 9 bases lay in between. The CDR3 is made up of 16 amino acids. Here the CDR3 reads CASSLGWSPGANVLTF. CDR3 coding DNA: TGCGCCAGCAGCTTGGGTTGGTCTCCTGGGGCCAACGTCCTGACTTTC.

The J gene is TRBJ2-3, the V gene TRBV19; D is unresolved. Trimming stripped 4 bases from V and 6 bases from J, with 11 bases between. This CDR3 contains 13 residues. Germline-derived CDR1 and CDR2 are LNHDA and SQIVND (reference sequence). CDR3 amino acids: CASSNRGRDTQYF. The DNA of the CDR3 is TGTGCCAGTAGTAACCGTGGCCGTGATACGCAGTATTTT.

This sequence joins TRBV7-9 and TRBJ1-1; a possible D gene is TRBD1 (5 bases). This CDR3 comprises 14 residues. V lost 3 bases and J 5 bases, leaving 13 bases between the germline ends. Germline V CDR1 and CDR2: SEHNR, FQNEAQ (reference sequence). The CDR3 DNA reads TGTGCCAGCAGCTTTAGGGGTAAAGGGACTGAAGCTTTCTTT. Residues: CASSFRGKGTEAFF.

The chain combines TRBV2 with TRBJ1-4; D gene unclear. Germline CDR1 reads SNHLY; CDR2 reads FYNNEI. The V gene lost 10 bases and the J gene lost 7 bases, with 16 bases spanning the gap. The CDR3 has 13 residues. CDR3 sequence reads: CATTAHGIEKLFF. The CDR3 region has the DNA TGTGCCACCACCGCCCATGGAATTGAAAAACTGTTTTTT.

CDR3 nucleotides: TGTGCCAGCAGTTTGAGGAGAGTGAATGGCTACACCTTC. Residues: CASSLRRVNGYTF. The V gene is TRBV28, the J gene TRBJ1-2, with D hard to call. Germline lookup yields CDR1 MDHEN and CDR2 SYDVKM. CDR3 size: 13 residues. Trimming pared 3 bases from V and 6 bases from J, leaving 11 bases between.

The chain couples TRBV10-3 to TRBJ1-5, with 8 bases lining up with TRBD1. The V segment lost 6 bases and the J segment 3 bases; nucleotides outside the gene matches: 4. The CDR3 runs 14 residues. Germline CDR1 and CDR2: ENHRY and SYGVKD. This chain's CDR3 is CAIRLDRVNQPQHF. CDR3 in DNA: TGTGCCATCAGGTTGGACAGGGTCAATCAGCCCCAGCATTTT.

The gene calls are TRBV10-3 and TRBJ2-3; D call uncertain. The V end was cut by 5 bases, the J end by 6 bases, with 12 bases between. This CDR3 comprises 13 residues. CDR1 and CDR2 (germline): ENHRY, SYGVKD. The CDR3: CAISRPEMDTQYF. DNA for the CDR3: TGTGCCATCAGTCGCCCGGAAATGGATACGCAGTATTTT.

V usage is TRBV3-1 (or the pseudogene TRBV3-2) and J usage is TRBJ1-6; TRBD1 might be the D (6 bases). This CDR3 is 13 amino acids long. Germline loops: CDR1 LGHDT, CDR2 YNNKEL (reference sequence). The V end lost 7 bases, the J end lost 7 bases, and 11 bases lay between the germline ends. CDR3 nucleotide sequence: TGTGCCAGCAAGGGGGGACAAAATTCACCCCTCCACTTT. Translated, it gives CASKGGQNSPLHF.

This chain connects TRBV28 to TRBJ2-7; possibly TRBD2 for D (5 bases). The CDR3 runs to 12 residues. V lost 6 bases and J lost 6, with 12 bases in between. CDR1 is MDHEN and CDR2 is SYDVKM in the germline V gene. In DNA, the CDR3 is TGTGCCAGCAGCTCCCGGAGGACCGAGCAGTACGTC. Its protein product is CASSSRRTEQYV.

The V call is TRBV4-1, the J call TRBJ1-2, with 9 bases identical to TRBD1. This CDR3 comprises 17 residues. Germline V gives CDR1 MGHRA, CDR2 YSYEKL. J gave up 1 base and V 5 bases, and 11 bases lay outside the gene matches. The CDR3 loop reads CASSTQPGQGVNYGYTF. CDR3 sequence (DNA): TGCGCCAGCAGCACGCAACCGGGACAGGGAGTTAACTATGGCTACACCTTC.

The chain recombines TRBV9 with TRBJ2-7, with 7 bases matching TRBD1. The CDR3 totals 14 residues. V was pared by 3 bases and J by 3 bases, with 6 bases of the junction left unmatched. Looked up from germline, CDR1 is SGDLS and CDR2 is YYNGEE. This CDR3 reads CASSAKQGFYEQYV. CDR3 coding DNA: TGTGCCAGCAGCGCAAAACAGGGGTTCTACGAGCAGTACGTC.

J is TRBJ2-5 and V is TRBV24-1; possible D gene TRBD1, 5 bases. The CDR3 has 12 amino acids. Germline CDR1 reads KGHDR; CDR2 reads SFDVKD. The germline V and J ends were trimmed by 12 bases and 1 base, with 11 bases remaining between them. The CDR3 bases are TGTGCCGTCCAGGGTACCCAAGAGACCCAGTACTTC. It codes for CAVQGTQETQYF.

The chain couples TRBV7-3 to TRBJ2-1; no clear D. The CDR3 spans 12 residues. V was pared by 4 bases and J by 6 bases, with 7 bases between. Germline loops: CDR1 SGHTA, CDR2 FQGTGA. This CDR3 is CASSSSRNEQFF. DNA for the CDR3: TGTGCCAGCAGCTCTAGTCGCAATGAGCAGTTCTTC.

The chain uses TRBV30 and TRBJ1-1; D possibly corresponds to TRBD1 (6 bases). The CDR3 sequence is 13 residues long. Trimming took off 3 bases at V and 1 base at J, with 9 bases between the two ends. CDR1 is GTSNPN and CDR2 is SVGIG in the germline V gene (reference sequence). The CDR3 reads CAWSGQSNTEAFF. CDR3 coding DNA: TGTGCCTGGAGCGGACAGTCGAACACTGAAGCTTTCTTT.

The chain has TRBV11-2 and TRBJ2-7; maybe TRBD1 (6 bases). This CDR3 region has 13 residues. Trimming stripped 4 bases from V and 6 bases from J, with 13 bases between. Germline CDR1 SGHAT, CDR2 FQNNGV. The CDR3 nucleotides are TGTGCCAGCAGCTCCCGGGACACCGGCGAGCAGTACTTC. Amino acid sequence: CASSSRDTGEQYF. Drawing the rest from reference TRBV11-2 and TRBJ2-7, the complete variable domain is EAGVAQSPRYKIIEKRQSVAFWCNPISGHATLYWYQQILGQGPKLLIQFQNNGVVDDSQLPKDRFSAERLKGVDSTLKIQPAKLEDSAVYLCASSSRDTGEQYFGPGTRLTVT.

The J gene is TRBJ2-5, the V gene TRBV18; D uncertain. The V gene lost 2 bases and the J gene lost 5 bases, with 9 bases spanning the gap. The length of the CDR3 is 13 residues. The germline gives CDR1 KGHSH, CDR2 LQKENI. In DNA form, the CDR3 reads TGTGCCAGCTCACCATCCGGTGGGGAGACCCAGTACTTC. Protein: CASSPSGGETQYF.

This sequence joins TRBV2 and TRBJ1-5; the D gene is possibly TRBD1 (5 bases). V lost 7 bases and J 6 bases, leaving 13 bases between the germline ends. CDR1 is SNHLY and CDR2 is FYNNEI in the germline V gene. This CDR3 is 13 amino acids long. The CDR3 loop is CASTGQGGQPQHF. In DNA, the CDR3 is TGTGCCAGCACAGGGCAGGGCGGTCAGCCCCAGCATTTT.

The rearrangement joins TRBV4-1 to TRBJ1-5; perhaps TRBD1 as D (6 bases). The CDR3 contains 14 residues. Germline-derived CDR1 and CDR2 are MGHRA and YSYEKL. With 4 bases removed from V and 7 bases from J, the gap between germline ends came to 14 bases. The CDR3 sequence: CASSLYRDGQPQHF. The DNA of the CDR3 is TGCGCCAGCAGCCTCTACAGGGACGGACAGCCCCAGCATTTT.

This chain connects TRBV19 to TRBJ2-1; TRBD2 agrees at 12 bases. CDR1 is LNHDA, CDR2 SQIVND, per germline (reference sequence). V gave up 6 bases and J gave up 9 bases; unmatched junction bases: 12. This CDR3 spans 16 amino acids. The CDR3 DNA reads TGTGCCAGTAGCCGCGTCACTAGCGGGAGGCGGGGTGAGCAGTTCTTC. Its protein is CASSRVTSGRRGEQFF. Filled out from reference TRBV19 and TRBJ2-1, the complete variable domain reads DGGITQSPKYLFRKEGQNVTLSCEQNLNHDAMYWYRQDPGQGLRLIYYSQIVNDFQKGDIAEGYSVSREKKESFPLTVTSAQKNPTAFYLCASSRVTSGRRGEQFFGPGTRLTVL.

This chain links TRBV4-3 with TRBJ1-1; no reliable D call. V was cut by 0 bases and J by 3 bases, with 11 bases left in between. Per germline, CDR1 LGHNA and CDR2 YSLEER. The CDR3 consists of 15 residues. For the CDR3, the DNA is TGCGCCAGCAGCCAAGATTCGGGAGCGGACACTGAAGCTTTCTTT. Its translation is CASSQDSGADTEAFF.